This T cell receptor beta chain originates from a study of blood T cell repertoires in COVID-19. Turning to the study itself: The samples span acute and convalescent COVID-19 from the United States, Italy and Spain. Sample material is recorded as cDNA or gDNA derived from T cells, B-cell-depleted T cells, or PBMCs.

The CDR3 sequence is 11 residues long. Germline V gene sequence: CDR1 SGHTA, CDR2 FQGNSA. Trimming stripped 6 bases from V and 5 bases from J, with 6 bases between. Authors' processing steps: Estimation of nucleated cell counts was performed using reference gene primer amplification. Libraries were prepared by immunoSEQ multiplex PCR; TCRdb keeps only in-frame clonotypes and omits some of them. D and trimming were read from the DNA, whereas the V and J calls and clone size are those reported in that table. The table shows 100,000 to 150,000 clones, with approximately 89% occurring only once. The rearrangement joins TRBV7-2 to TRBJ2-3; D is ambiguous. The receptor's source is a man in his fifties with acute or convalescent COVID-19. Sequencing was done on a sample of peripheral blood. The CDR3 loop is CASRWRDTQYF. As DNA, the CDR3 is TGTGCCAGCAGATGGAGAGATACGCAGTATTTT.